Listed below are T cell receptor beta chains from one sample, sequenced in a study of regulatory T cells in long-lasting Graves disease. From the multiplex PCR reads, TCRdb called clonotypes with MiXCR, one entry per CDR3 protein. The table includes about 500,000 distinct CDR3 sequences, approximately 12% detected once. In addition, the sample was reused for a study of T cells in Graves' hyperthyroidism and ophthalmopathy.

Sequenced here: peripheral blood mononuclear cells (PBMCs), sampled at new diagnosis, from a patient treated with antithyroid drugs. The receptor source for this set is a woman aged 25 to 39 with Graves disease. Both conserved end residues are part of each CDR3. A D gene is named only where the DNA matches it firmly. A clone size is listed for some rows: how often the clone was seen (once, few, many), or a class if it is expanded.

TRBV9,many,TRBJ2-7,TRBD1,TGTGCCAGCAGCGCGACAGGGTACGAGCAGTACTTC,CASSATGYEQYF
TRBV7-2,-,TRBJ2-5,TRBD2,TGTGCCAGCAGACACTTAGCGGGAGAGGAGACCCAGTACTTC,CASRHLAGEETQYF
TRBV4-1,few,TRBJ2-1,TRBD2,TGCGCCAGCAGCCAACGTAGCGGGAGCTACAATGAGCAGTTCTTC,CASSQRSGSYNEQFF
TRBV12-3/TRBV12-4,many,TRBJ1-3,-,TGTGCCAGCACCGACAGGTCTCGCGGAAACACCATATATTTT,CASTDRSRGNTIYF
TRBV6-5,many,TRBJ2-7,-,TGTGCCAGCAGTTCTTCTTTAGGATCTCCTCACTCCTACGAGCAGTACTTC,CASSSSLGSPHSYEQYF
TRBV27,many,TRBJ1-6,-,TGTGCCAGCAGTTCCCCTGGTCCCCCCTATAATTCACCCCTCCACTTT,CASSSPGPPYNSPLHF
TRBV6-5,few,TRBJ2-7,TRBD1,TGTGCCAGCAGTTATTCCTGGACAGGGGGTTACAACGAGCAGTACTTC,CASSYSWTGGYNEQYF
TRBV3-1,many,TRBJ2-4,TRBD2,TGTGCCAGCAGCCAAGCTCAGACTAGCGGGAGGAGTGTCATTCAGTACTTC,CASSQAQTSGRSVIQYF
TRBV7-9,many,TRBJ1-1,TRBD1,TGTGCCAGCAGCCAATACAGGGGGCTAAGGAACACTGAAGCTTTCTTT,CASSQYRGLRNTEAFF
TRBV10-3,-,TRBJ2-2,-,TGTGCCATCAGTGACCTAGAAGCGAACACCGGGGAGCTGTTTTTT,CAISDLEANTGELFF
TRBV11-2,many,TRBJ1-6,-,TGTGCCAGCAGCTTAGACCTCAACTCTACACCCCTCCACTTT,CASSLDLNSTPLHF
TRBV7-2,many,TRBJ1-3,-,TGTGCCAGCAGCTTAGTTTCAGGCGGGTCTGGAAACACCATATATTTT,CASSLVSGGSGNTIYF
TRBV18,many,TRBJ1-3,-,TGTGCCAGCAGCCCAGACTCAACTGGAAACACCATATATTTT,CASSPDSTGNTIYF
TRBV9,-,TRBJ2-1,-,TGTGCCAGCAGCGTAGGGGCCCTCGCCTACAATGAGCAGTTCTTC,CASSVGALAYNEQFF
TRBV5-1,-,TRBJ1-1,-,TGCGCCACCTCCCTGGAGGGAGGTAACACTGAAGCTTTCTTT,CATSLEGGNTEAFF
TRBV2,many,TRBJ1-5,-,TGTGCCAGCTCCTGGGGGGGGGTCGGCAATCAGCCCCAGCATTTT,CASSWGGVGNQPQHF
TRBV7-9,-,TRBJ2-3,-,TGTGCCAGCAGCTTAGGTAGGGGCCCAGCGAAAGATACGCAGTATTTT,CASSLGRGPAKDTQYF
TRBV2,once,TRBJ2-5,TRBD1,TGTGCCAGCAGTGCACCGACAGGGGGCATTAAAGAGACCCAGTACTTC,CASSAPTGGIKETQYF
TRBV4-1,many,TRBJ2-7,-,TGCGCCAGCAGCCAAGATACGGGTCGCTGGGCGGTGACCTACGAGCAGTACTTC,CASSQDTGRWAVTYEQYF
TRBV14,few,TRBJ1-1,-,TGTGCCAGCAGCCCCTGGAGGGATATGAACACTGAAGCTTTCTTT,CASSPWRDMNTEAFF
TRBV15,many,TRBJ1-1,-,TGTGCCACCAGCAGACTCGGGACAACTGAAGCTTTCTTT,CATSRLGTTEAFF
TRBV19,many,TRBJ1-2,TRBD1,TGTGCCAGCGGGACAGGGGTCTATGGCTACACCTTC,CASGTGVYGYTF
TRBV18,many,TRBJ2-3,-,TGTGCCAGCTCACCACGGGCAGGCGGTACGCAGTATTTT,CASSPRAGGTQYF
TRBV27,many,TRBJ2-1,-,TGTGCCAGCAGCCTAGCAACGGGGGTCAATGAGCAGTTCTTC,CASSLATGVNEQFF
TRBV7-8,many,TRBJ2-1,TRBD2,TGTGCCAGCAGCTTAGTTGCGGGACTAGCGGGGTATAGCTCCTACAATGAGCAGTTCTTC,CASSLVAGLAGYSSYNEQFF
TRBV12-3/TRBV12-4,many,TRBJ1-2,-,TGTGCCAGCAGGCGAGGGACATCGTCTAACTATGGCTACACCTTC,CASRRGTSSNYGYTF
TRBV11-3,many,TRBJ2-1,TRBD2,TGTGCCAGCACCAAACCTCTAGCGGGAGGAAACTACAATGAGCAGTTCTTC,CASTKPLAGGNYNEQFF
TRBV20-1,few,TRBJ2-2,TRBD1,TGCAGTGCTAGAGGGACAGGGCAGAGCGGGGAGCTGTTTTTT,CSARGTGQSGELFF
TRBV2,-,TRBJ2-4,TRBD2,TGTGCCAGCAGTGTGAGTAGCGGGGGACTCGCCAAAAACATTCAGTACTTC,CASSVSSGGLAKNIQYF
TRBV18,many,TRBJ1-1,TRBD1,TGTGCCAGCTCACCGGCGACAGGGGGGAACACTGAAGCTTTCTTT,CASSPATGGNTEAFF
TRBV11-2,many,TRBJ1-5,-,TGTGCCAGCAGCTTACAGGGCGGCCAGCCCCAGCATTTT,CASSLQGGQPQHF
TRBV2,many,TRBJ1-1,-,TGTGCCAGCAGTCTGACCGATTCTGACACTGAAGCTTTCTTT,CASSLTDSDTEAFF
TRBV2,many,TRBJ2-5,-,TGTGCCAGCAGTGCAACAGCTATGGTTGAGACCCAGTACTTC,CASSATAMVETQYF
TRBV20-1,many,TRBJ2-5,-,TGCAGTGCTAGACCCGGCCAGGCCCACAGAGAGACCCAGTACTTC,CSARPGQAHRETQYF
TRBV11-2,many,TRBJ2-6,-,TGTGCCAGCAGCACCAGGGCTTCGATATCCGGGGCCAACGTCCTGACTTTC,CASSTRASISGANVLTF
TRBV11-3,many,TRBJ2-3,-,TGTGCCAGCAGCTTCAGACACGGGCCGACAGATACGCAGTATTTT,CASSFRHGPTDTQYF
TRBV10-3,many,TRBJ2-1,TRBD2,TGTGCCATCAGTGAGTCGGTAGCGGGAGGGCTCAGTGAGCAGTTCTTC,CAISESVAGGLSEQFF
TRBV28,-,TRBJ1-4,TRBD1,TGTGCCAGCAGTGACAGCGACAGGGCGAATGAAAAACTGTTTTTT,CASSDSDRANEKLFF
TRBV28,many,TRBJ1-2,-,TGTGCCAGCAGTTCTCGTAACTATGGCTACACCTTC,CASSSRNYGYTF
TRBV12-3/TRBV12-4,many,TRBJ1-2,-,TGTGCCAGCAGCCCCTACAGGGATCACTATGGCTACACCTTC,CASSPYRDHYGYTF
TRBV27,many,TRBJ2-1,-,TGTGCCAGCAGTTCGACAGGGCCGGAGCGGGCAGCCTACAATGAGCAGTTCTTC,CASSSTGPERAAYNEQFF
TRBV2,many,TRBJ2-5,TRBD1,TGTGCCAGCAGCGAACAGGGGCCCGTGTCCCAAGAGACCCAGTACTTC,CASSEQGPVSQETQYF
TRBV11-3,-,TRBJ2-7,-,TGTGCCAGCAGCTTAGTATTTAGCTCCTACAATGAGCAGTACTTC,CASSLVFSSYNEQYF